Each of the 11 T cell receptor beta chains below was sequenced from the same sample in a study of blood T cell repertoires in COVID-19. The repertoire was sequenced with immunoSEQ multiplex PCR; TCRdb's copy has only in-frame clones and lacks some. The sample contains around 100,000 clones, approximately 89% of which appear only once. The sample comprised peripheral blood. Every receptor here comes from an elderly woman in a cohort sampled during active COVID-19.

The chain joins TRBV4-1 to TRBJ2-1, with 7 bases that match TRBD2. This CDR3 comprises 15 residues. V lost 2 bases to trimming and J lost 0 bases; unmatched junction nucleotides: 1. Per the germline V gene, CDR1 is MGHRA and CDR2 is YSYEKL. The CDR3 DNA sequence: TGCGCCAGCAGCCAAACTAGCGCCTCCTACAATGAGCAGTTCTTC. Translated: CASSQTSASYNEQFF.

The rearrangement links TRBV7-8 to TRBJ2-5; 8 bases fit TRBD1. This CDR3 has 16 residues. Germline values: CDR1 SGHVS, CDR2 FQNEAQ. Trimming removed 2 bases from V and 6 bases from J; junction bases left unmatched: 11. CDR3 amino acids: CASSLTRGRQGQTQYF. The CDR3 DNA reads TGTGCCAGCAGCTTAACTCGAGGGCGACAGGGGCAGACCCAGTACTTC.

The V and J genes are TRBV18 and TRBJ1-2; D not certain. CDR1 and CDR2 from the germline V gene are KGHSH and LQKENI. V was pared by 1 base and J by 3 bases, with 9 bases between. The CDR3 has 14 amino acids. Here the CDR3 reads CASSPRSGDYGYTF. CDR3 sequence (DNA): TGTGCCAGCTCACCACGGTCGGGTGACTATGGCTACACCTTC. The full variable domain, completed using reference TRBV18 and TRBJ1-2, is NAGVMQNPRHLVRRRGQEARLRCSPMKGHSHVYWYRQLPEEGLKFMVYLQKENIIDESGMPKERFSAEFPKEGPSILRIQQVVRGDSAAYFCASSPRSGDYGYTFGSGTRLTVV.

V and J are TRBV27 and TRBJ2-1; D is undetermined. The CDR3 spans 16 residues. Trimming cost V 4 bases and J 2 bases, with 15 bases left between them. Germline loops: CDR1 MNHEY, CDR2 SMNVEV (reference sequence). This CDR3 is CASSYSQASPYNEQFF. In nucleotides, the CDR3 is TGTGCCAGCAGTTACTCCCAAGCGAGCCCCTACAATGAGCAGTTCTTC.

This rearrangement joins TRBV6-1 to TRBJ2-7; no reliable D call. There are 12 residues in the CDR3. The germline V gene encodes CDR1 MNHNS and CDR2 SASEGT. V lost 2 bases to trimming and J lost 4 bases, with 6 bases between them. The CDR3 loop is CASSETGYEQYF. DNA of the CDR3: TGTGCCAGCAGTGAAACCGGTTACGAGCAGTACTTC.

The V gene is TRBV6-4, the J gene TRBJ1-6; TRBD1 is a possible D gene (6 bases). CDR1 and CDR2 (germline): MRHNA, SNTAGT. This CDR3 region has 15 residues. V gave up 0 bases and J gave up 7 bases, with 10 bases separating them. The chain's CDR3 is CASSDSGARNSPLHF. Here the CDR3 DNA reads TGTGCCAGCAGTGACTCGGGGGCTCGGAATTCACCCCTCCACTTT.

The chain carries TRBV2 and TRBJ1-2; TRBD1 is a possible D gene (6 bases). Per the germline V gene, CDR1 is SNHLY and CDR2 is FYNNEI. Trimming removed 11 bases at V and 0 bases at J, with 13 bases between. The CDR3 is made up of 13 amino acids. The CDR3 region has the DNA TGTGCCCAGGGGACGGCTCCTAACTATGGCTACACCTTC. This translates into CAQGTAPNYGYTF.

The V gene is TRBV28, the J gene TRBJ2-2, with 9 bases matching TRBD1. The J segment lost 7 bases and the V segment lost 4 bases, leaving 10 bases of the junction unmatched. CDR1 MDHEN and CDR2 SYDVKM come from the germline V gene. The CDR3 spans 16 residues. The CDR3 loop reads CASSSPRDRVSGELFF. As DNA, the CDR3 is TGTGCCAGCAGTTCCCCTCGGGACAGGGTGAGCGGGGAGCTGTTTTTT.

The chain couples TRBV5-1 to TRBJ1-4; TRBD1 might be the D (5 bases). V lost 4 bases and J lost 7, with 17 bases in between. Germline V gene sequence: CDR1 SGHRS, CDR2 YFSETQ. This CDR3 spans 15 amino acids. In DNA form, the CDR3 reads TGCGCCAGCAGCGTCGCCCTCCTGGGGGGTGAAAAACTGTTTTTT. This codes for CASSVALLGGEKLFF.

This clone was counted once. The J gene is TRBJ1-1, the V gene TRBV5-1, with 7 positions matching TRBD1. CDR3 size: 12 residues. Looked up from germline, CDR1 is SGHRS and CDR2 is YFSETQ. V was pared by 4 bases and J by 9 bases, with 6 bases of the junction left unmatched. The chain's CDR3 is CASSGDRVKAFF. CDR3 DNA sequence: TGCGCCAGCAGCGGAGACAGGGTGAAAGCTTTCTTT.

This clone was picked up a small number of times. The chain has TRBV30 and TRBJ2-5; 7 bases line up with TRBD1. Germline-derived CDR1 and CDR2 are GTSNPN and SVGIG (reference sequence). The CDR3 loop spans 15 amino acids. J lost 4 bases, V lost 2 bases, and 10 bases had no gene match. The CDR3 DNA is TGTGCCTGGAGTTTGCCACAGGGGTTGAGAGAGACCCAGTACTTC. Translation: CAWSLPQGLRETQYF.